One sample yielded the 25 T cell receptor beta chains listed below, sequenced in a study of radiotherapy plus CTLA-4 blockade in lung cancer. The method was immunoSEQ multiplex PCR; TCRdb's version includes in-frame clones alone and lacks a portion of them. Here the sample spans around 82,000 clones, approximately 86% being singletons. The sequencing here drew on peripheral blood, taken from a patient treated with radiotherapy plus ipilimumab. These receptor sequences come from a human donor with non-small cell lung cancer that progressed on radiotherapy plus ipilimumab.

The table lists this clone with a count of one. The CDR3: CASSAKGLNEQFF. In nucleotides, the CDR3 is TGTGCCAGCTCCGCCAAGGGGCTGAATGAGCAGTTCTTC. J is TRBJ2-1 and V is TRBV18; TRBD1 might be the D (5 bases). The CDR3 has 13 amino acids. V dropped 6 bases and J dropped 7 bases, with 13 bases sitting between them. Germline lookup yields CDR1 KGHSH and CDR2 LQKENI. Drawing the rest from reference TRBV18 and TRBJ2-1, the complete variable domain is NAGVMQNPRHLVRRRGQEARLRCSPMKGHSHVYWYRQLPEEGLKFMVYLQKENIIDESGMPKERFSAEFPKEGPSILRIQQVVRGDSAAYFCASSAKGLNEQFFGPGTRLTVL.

V is TRBV5-1 and J is TRBJ2-2; TRBD1 is a possible D gene (5 bases). The germline V gene has CDR1 SGHRS and CDR2 YFSETQ. Trimming took off 5 bases at V and 7 bases at J, with 6 bases between the two ends. CDR3 size: 11 residues. The CDR3 DNA is TGCGCCAGCAGAGGGGACGGGGAGCTGTTTTTT. Protein sequence: CASRGDGELFF.

As to this clone: The junction shows a germline mismatch at one end, possibly a read error. This sequence joins TRBV9 and TRBJ2-2, with 12 nucleotides matching TRBD2. Germline CDR1 and CDR2: SGDLS and YYNGEE. The CDR3 covers 17 residues. The CDR3, as DNA: TGTGCCAGCAGCGTACTAGCGGGAGGGTCGAACACCAGGGAGCTGTTTTTT. It is translated as CASSVLAGGSNTRELFF.

The V and J genes are TRBV7-9 and TRBJ2-3, with unresolved D. CDR3 length: 15 residues. Germline CDR1 SEHNR, CDR2 FQNEAQ (reference sequence). The V end was cut by 3 bases, the J end by 0 bases, with 10 bases between. CDR3: CASSFMSFSTDTQYF. CDR3 coding DNA: TGTGCCAGCAGCTTTATGAGTTTTAGCACAGATACGCAGTATTTT.

The chain recombines TRBV9 with TRBJ1-3; D is possibly TRBD1 (5 bases). V dropped 3 bases and J dropped 0 bases, with 10 bases sitting between them. Per germline, CDR1 SGDLS and CDR2 YYNGEE. The length of the CDR3 is 15 residues. CDR3 protein: CASSAGAGSGNTIYF. The CDR3 DNA follows: TGTGCCAGCAGCGCCGGGGCAGGCTCTGGAAACACCATATATTTT. The full variable domain, its missing parts supplied by reference TRBV9 and TRBJ1-3, is DSGVTQTPKHLITATGQRVTLRCSPRSGDLSVYWYQQSLDQGLQFLIQYYNGEERAKGNILERFSAQQFPDLHSELNLSSLELGDSALYFCASSAGAGSGNTIYFGEGSWLTVV.

The chain combines TRBV9 with TRBJ2-1, with a weak D call TRBD2 (6 bases). The CDR3 is made up of 12 amino acids. Germline V CDR1 and CDR2: SGDLS, YYNGEE. Trimming shortened V by 3 bases and J by 10 bases, and 11 bases separated the two germline ends. The DNA for the CDR3 is TGTGCCAGCAGCGGACTAGGTCGGGAGCAGTTCTTC. Translated: CASSGLGREQFF.

CDR3 amino acids: CASSYGGSGNTIYF. The CDR3 nucleotides read TGTGCCAGCAGTTACGGGGGTTCTGGAAACACCATATATTTT. The rearrangement joins TRBV6-6 to TRBJ1-3; D might be TRBD1 (5 bases). Trimming pared 2 bases from V and 1 base from J, leaving 6 bases between. Looked up from germline, CDR1 is MNHNY and CDR2 is SVGAGI (reference sequence). The CDR3 loop spans 14 amino acids.

The chain combines TRBV19 with TRBJ2-7, with TRBD2 identical over 9 bases. V shed 3 bases and J 7 bases; nucleotides not matched to a gene: 10. Germline CDR1 LNHDA, CDR2 SQIVND (reference sequence). The length of the CDR3 is 15 residues. In nucleotides, the CDR3 is TGTGCCAGTAGTATCTCCGCGGGAGGGGAAGCTGAGCAGTACTTC. It encodes CASSISAGGEAEQYF.

The chain has TRBV10-3 and TRBJ2-7; possible D gene TRBD1, 5 bases. This CDR3 region has 14 residues. Germline V gives CDR1 ENHRY, CDR2 SYGVKD. V was cut by 0 bases and J by 6 bases, with 12 bases left in between. The DNA of the CDR3 is TGTGCCATCAGTGAGTCGCTATCAGGGTCCGAGCAGTACTTC. Translating it yields CAISESLSGSEQYF.

This chain uses TRBV30 with TRBJ1-2; D unresolved. Between the trimmed V and J ends, which lost 8 bases and 4 bases, there was a span of 14 bases. The CDR3 has 12 amino acids. Germline-derived CDR1 and CDR2 are GTSNPN and SVGIG (reference sequence). CDR3 nucleotide sequence: TGTGCCGGCCCGGGCTGGGGCTATGGCTACACCTTC. Its protein is CAGPGWGYGYTF.

The rearrangement joins TRBV10-3 to TRBJ2-1, with TRBD1 matching 7 bases. V shed 5 bases, J shed 7 bases, and the junction held 5 bases outside the gene matches. In germline, CDR1 is ENHRY, CDR2 SYGVKD. CDR3 length: 13 amino acids. The CDR3 is CAISRQGSNEQFF. The CDR3 DNA is TGTGCCATCAGTCGACAGGGATCAAATGAGCAGTTCTTC.

This chain connects TRBV19 to TRBJ1-1; no definite D call. There are 13 residues in the CDR3. Trimming cost V 3 bases and J 6 bases, with 11 bases left between them. Germline loops: CDR1 LNHDA, CDR2 SQIVND (reference sequence). The chain's CDR3 is CASSMVTGAEAFF. The CDR3 DNA sequence: TGTGCCAGTAGTATGGTGACGGGTGCTGAAGCTTTCTTT.

V is TRBV11-3 and J is TRBJ1-4; D ambiguous. From germline, CDR1 is SGHNT and CDR2 YENEEA. The CDR3 runs 15 residues. V was pared by 3 bases and J by 4 bases, with 12 bases between. CDR3 amino acids: CASSFIGRSNEKLFF. The CDR3 DNA is TGTGCCAGCAGCTTCATTGGGAGGAGTAATGAAAAACTGTTTTTT.

The chain uses TRBV4-2 and TRBJ1-4; 8 bases match TRBD1. The CDR3 runs to 18 residues. Germline V gives CDR1 LGHNA, CDR2 YNFKEQ. V lost 2 bases, J lost 0 bases, and 8 bases stayed unmatched. The CDR3 nucleotides are TGTGCCAGCAGCCAACCAACAGGGGGACCAGCAACTAATGAAAAACTGTTTTTT. Translation gives CASSQPTGGPATNEKLFF.

In nucleotides, the CDR3 is TGTGCCATCAGTGATGGATGGACGGGTAAAAACACTGAAGCTTTCTTT. This gives the protein CAISDGWTGKNTEAFF. The chain has TRBV10-3 and TRBJ1-1; D unresolved. The V gene's germline CDR1 is ENHRY and CDR2 SYGVKD. The ends were cut back, 3 bases at V and 2 bases at J, with 16 bases in the middle. The CDR3 consists of 16 residues.

This chain links TRBV9 with TRBJ2-7, with D unresolved. This CDR3 has 11 residues. Trimming took 7 bases from V and 5 from J, leaving 10 bases between them. Germline-derived CDR1 and CDR2 are SGDLS and YYNGEE. CDR3 DNA: TGTGCCAGCGGTCCTTGGGACGAGCAGTACTTC. Amino acids: CASGPWDEQYF.

V and J are TRBV2 and TRBJ2-2; TRBD1 agrees at 10 bases. CDR1 SNHLY and CDR2 FYNNEI come from the germline V gene. The CDR3 is made up of 15 amino acids. Germline trimming cut 7 bases from V and 4 bases from J; bases unmatched to any gene: 6. The CDR3 nucleotides read TGTGCCAGCATTCGAGGACAGGGGGGCACCGGGGAGCTGTTTTTT. Its protein product is CASIRGQGGTGELFF.

The chain couples TRBV29-1 to TRBJ1-2; TRBD1 matches at 8 bases. The germline CDR1 and CDR2 sequences are SQVTM and ANQGSEA. This CDR3 comprises 14 residues. Trimming removed 5 bases from V and 2 bases from J; junction bases left unmatched: 7. CDR3 region: CSVKHGTGNYGYTF. CDR3 sequence (DNA): TGCAGCGTTAAACACGGGACAGGAAACTATGGCTACACCTTC.

The chain has TRBV7-8 and TRBJ2-3, with 7 bases matching TRBD1. The CDR3 consists of 16 residues. Looked up from germline, CDR1 is SGHVS and CDR2 is FQNEAQ. The V and J ends lost 7 bases and 2 bases, in that order; junction bases with no gene match: 12. The CDR3 coding sequence is TGTGCCAGCACCTCCGGCCGGGGACAGTACACAGATACGCAGTATTTT. Its protein is CASTSGRGQYTDTQYF.

The CDR3 sequence: CASHPGGENNEQFF. The CDR3 DNA is TGTGCCAGCCACCCCGGGGGGGAGAACAATGAGCAGTTCTTC. The gene calls are TRBV18 and TRBJ2-1; the match to TRBD2 covers 8 bases. This CDR3 contains 14 residues. With V trimmed by 8 bases and J by 5 bases, 8 bases remained unmatched. Germline V lookup: CDR1 KGHSH, CDR2 LQKENI.

The chain employs TRBV7-2 and TRBJ1-5; weak D call: TRBD1 (5 bases). The length of the CDR3 is 15 residues. V shed 1 base and J shed 4 bases, with 11 bases lying between them. Looked up from germline, CDR1 is SGHTA and CDR2 is FQGNSA. The CDR3 sequence is CASSLVTRDNQPQHF. DNA for the CDR3: TGTGCCAGCAGCTTAGTAACCAGGGATAATCAGCCCCAGCATTTT. Complete variable domain (other parts from reference TRBV7-2 and TRBJ1-5): GAGVSQSPSNKVTEKGKDVELRCDPISGHTALYWYRQSLGQGLEFLIYFQGNSAPDKSGLPSDRFSAERTGGSVSTLTIQRTQQEDSAVYLCASSLVTRDNQPQHFGDGTRLSIL.

This clone came up a few times. V is TRBV6-6 and J is TRBJ1-3, with TRBD1 as a possible D gene (6 bases). The CDR3 runs 14 residues. Germline V gene lookup returns CDR1 MNHNY and CDR2 SVGAGI (reference sequence). Deletions cut 11 bases from V and 0 bases from J, with 14 bases between. The CDR3 protein is CAARDTHSGNTIYF. CDR3 nucleotides: TGTGCCGCCAGGGACACCCACTCTGGAAACACCATATATTTT.

This chain connects TRBV6-6 to TRBJ1-1; D unresolved. V lost 3 bases to trimming and J lost 2 bases, with 10 bases between them. Germline loops: CDR1 MNHNY, CDR2 SVGAGI (reference sequence). CDR3 length equals 14 residues. The CDR3 bases are TGTGCCAGCAGTTATCTTACAGCTAACACTGAAGCTTTCTTT. Its translation: CASSYLTANTEAFF.

The rearrangement joins TRBV7-2 to TRBJ1-6; D perhaps matches TRBD1 (6 bases). The CDR3 sequence is 16 residues long. V lost 5 bases to trimming and J lost 7 bases, with 18 bases between them. Germline assignment: CDR1 SGHTA and CDR2 FQGNSA. In DNA form, the CDR3 reads TGTGCCAGCAGCCCATACCCTACAGGGCACAATTCACCCCTCCACTTT. Protein product: CASSPYPTGHNSPLHF.

The chain links TRBV6-5 to TRBJ2-7, with D perhaps TRBD2 (5 bases). Trimming cost V 0 bases and J 6 bases, with 12 bases left between them. This CDR3 comprises 14 residues. Germline assignment: CDR1 MNHEY and CDR2 SVGAGI. DNA of the CDR3: TGTGCCAGCAGTTACTCCCGGGATCTCGGCGAGCAGTACTTC. This gives the protein CASSYSRDLGEQYF.